A single sample is the source of the 23 T cell receptor beta chains below, sequenced in a study of cytomegalovirus exposure and HLA in healthy donors. Amplification used 60 Vbeta primers and 13 Jbeta primers. The assay was immunoSEQ multiplex PCR, and TCRdb's table has in-frame clones only and misses some. The data hold about 190,000 clones, with about 86% observed a single time. The sequencing sample was made of PBMCs. These receptors came from a man in his forties in good health and CMV-seropositive.

Note on this clone: Relative to the germline gene, one junction end is altered; a read error may explain this. The rearrangement joins TRBV12-5 to TRBJ2-3; D is perhaps TRBD2 (5 bases). Per the germline V gene, CDR1 is LGHNT and CDR2 is FRNRAP. The CDR3 consists of 13 residues. The DNA of the CDR3 is TGTGCCAGTGTCTATAGCGGCACAGATACGCAGTATTTT. Translation: CASVYSGTDTQYF.

This clone came up a few times. This chain links TRBV5-1 with TRBJ2-3; 12 nucleotides line up with TRBD2. CDR1 is SGHRS and CDR2 is YFSETQ in the germline V gene. The CDR3 spans 18 residues. Trimming removed 6 bases from V and 4 bases from J; junction bases left unmatched: 15. For the CDR3, the DNA is TGCGCCAGCATGCGACTAGCGGGAGAACATAGGTGGCCAGATACGCAGTATTTT. Residues: CASMRLAGEHRWPDTQYF.

The gene calls are TRBV6-1 and TRBJ1-5, with 10 bases fitting TRBD1. Trimming cost V 0 bases and J 0 bases; bases outside gene matches: 2. This CDR3 has 17 residues. CDR1 is MNHNS and CDR2 is SASEGT in the germline V gene. Written as DNA, the CDR3 is TGTGCCAGCAGTGAAGCCGGGACAGGGGCTAGCAATCAGCCCCAGCATTTT. It encodes CASSEAGTGASNQPQHF.

V and J are TRBV6-1 and TRBJ1-1; 7 nucleotides match TRBD1. The CDR3 has 15 residues. The V gene's germline CDR1 is MNHNS and CDR2 SASEGT. Trimming took 6 bases from V and 0 from J; bases not matched to a gene: 7. CDR3 loop: CASRRQGFMNTEAFF. CDR3 bases: TGTGCCAGCAGGAGACAGGGTTTCATGAACACTGAAGCTTTCTTT.

The V gene is TRBV11-2, the J gene TRBJ2-2, with a possible D match to TRBD1 (6 bases). In germline, CDR1 is SGHAT, CDR2 FQNNGV. V shed 1 base and J shed 8 bases, with 14 bases lying between them. The CDR3 runs 15 residues. CDR3 loop: CASSLAQGTLGELFF. The DNA of the CDR3 is TGTGCCAGCAGCTTAGCCCAGGGGACGTTGGGGGAGCTGTTTTTT.

The chain combines TRBV30 with TRBJ2-7, with 11 bases fitting TRBD1. CDR3 length: 14 amino acids. Germline assignment: CDR1 GTSNPN and CDR2 SVGIG (reference sequence). The CDR3 here is CARGGTGGSYEQYF. CDR3 DNA sequence: TGTGCGAGGGGGGGGACAGGGGGATCCTACGAGCAGTACTTC.

This clone was found a few times. In DNA form, the CDR3 reads TGTGCCAGCAGCTTAACGAGGCGGGAGAACACCGGGGAGCTGTTTTTT. Translated: CASSLTRRENTGELFF. The chain carries TRBV7-3 and TRBJ2-2; possible D gene TRBD2, 6 bases. This CDR3 spans 16 amino acids. CDR1 is SGHTA, CDR2 FQGTGA, per germline. Trimming pared 0 bases from V and 1 base from J, leaving 9 bases between.

This chain joins TRBV7-2 and TRBJ2-1, with TRBD2 matching 9 bases. V trimming: 5 bases; J trimming: 6 bases; junction bases outside the gene matches: 11. The CDR3 is made up of 16 amino acids. Germline assignment: CDR1 SGHTA and CDR2 FQGNSA. The CDR3 region has the DNA TGTGCCAGCAGCCCTTTCGGGACTAGCAGTACCAATGAGCAGTTCTTC. Protein product: CASSPFGTSSTNEQFF.

This clone has a handful of counts. The chain has TRBV2 and TRBJ2-1, with TRBD2 identical over 8 bases. Trimming took 10 bases from V and 7 from J; bases not matched to a gene: 12. Germline values: CDR1 SNHLY, CDR2 FYNNEI. The length of the CDR3 is 14 residues. In nucleotides, the CDR3 is TGTGCCACTGATAGCGGGACTCCTTGGAATGAGCAGTTCTTC. Its translation is CATDSGTPWNEQFF.

This chain links TRBV27 with TRBJ2-1; 9 bases line up with TRBD2. CDR3 size: 16 residues. The germline gives CDR1 MNHEY, CDR2 SMNVEV (reference sequence). The ends lost 4 bases at V and 4 bases at J; junction bases unmatched: 8. The CDR3 bases are TGTGCCAGCAGTTACCTACTAGCGGGCCTTTACAATGAGCAGTTCTTC. Translation gives CASSYLLAGLYNEQFF.

The chain combines TRBV5-4 with TRBJ1-4; D unclear. This CDR3 contains 14 residues. The V and J ends lost 0 bases and 5 bases respectively, with 8 bases between them. Germline-derived CDR1 and CDR2 are SGHNT and YYREEE (reference sequence). The CDR3 nucleotides read TGTGCCAGCAGCTTGGGGAGCCAGAATGAAAAACTGTTTTTT. Residues: CASSLGSQNEKLFF.

The rearrangement links TRBV5-1 to TRBJ1-2, with unresolved D. The CDR3 runs to 14 residues. From germline, CDR1 is SGHRS and CDR2 YFSETQ. V gave up 0 bases and J gave up 8 bases, with 14 bases separating them. The CDR3 coding sequence is TGCGCCAGCAGCTTGGAGGTCGGAGCATTGGGCTACACCTTC. This gives the protein CASSLEVGALGYTF.

This chain uses TRBV29-1 with TRBJ2-1; D perhaps matches TRBD1 (6 bases). The CDR3 loop spans 12 amino acids. V was trimmed by 6 bases and J by 6 bases, leaving 12 bases between them. Germline CDR1 SQVTM, CDR2 ANQGSEA. CDR3 sequence: CSVNRAPNEQFF. Written as DNA, the CDR3 is TGCAGCGTAAACAGGGCTCCCAATGAGCAGTTCTTC.

The genes are TRBV5-1 and TRBJ2-1, with D possibly being TRBD1 (6 bases). With 3 bases removed from V and 0 bases from J, the gap between germline ends came to 13 bases. The CDR3 covers 16 residues. Germline-derived CDR1 and CDR2 are SGHRS and YFSETQ. The CDR3 DNA reads as TGCGCCAGCAGCTCGGCGACAGGAAGCTCCTACAATGAGCAGTTCTTC. Translating it yields CASSSATGSSYNEQFF.

There are a few counts of this clone. The chain carries TRBV11-2 and TRBJ2-7; 10 bases are a match to TRBD1. CDR1 SGHAT and CDR2 FQNNGV come from the germline V gene. Trimming cost V 0 bases and J 6 bases; bases outside gene matches: 5. CDR3 length equals 15 residues. CDR3 in DNA: TGTGCCAGCAGCTTAGATGGGGGGACAGGGGTCGAGCAGTACTTC. Its translation is CASSLDGGTGVEQYF. The complete variable domain, with remaining parts taken from reference TRBV11-2 and TRBJ2-7, reads EAGVAQSPRYKIIEKRQSVAFWCNPISGHATLYWYQQILGQGPKLLIQFQNNGVVDDSQLPKDRFSAERLKGVDSTLKIQPAKLEDSAVYLCASSLDGGTGVEQYFGPGTRLTVT.

The genes are TRBV27 and TRBJ1-3; 10 bases are a match to TRBD1. Germline values: CDR1 MNHEY, CDR2 SMNVEV (reference sequence). V lost 8 bases to trimming and J lost 3 bases; unmatched junction nucleotides: 13. The CDR3 totals 17 residues. The DNA for the CDR3 is TGTGCCAGCGGCCCCGGCCGGGACAGGGGTAGTGGAAACACCATATATTTT. This gives the protein CASGPGRDRGSGNTIYF.

The chain uses TRBV6-1 and TRBJ2-7; 7 bases agree with TRBD1. J gave up 7 bases and V 6 bases, and 15 bases lay outside the gene matches. CDR1 is MNHNS and CDR2 is SASEGT in the germline V gene. The CDR3 runs 15 residues. The CDR3 here is CASRPTGADGLEQYF. DNA for the CDR3: TGTGCCAGCAGACCCACAGGGGCCGATGGGCTTGAGCAGTACTTC.

This clone came up once. This rearrangement joins TRBV9 to TRBJ1-2; D gene uncertain. The germline CDR1 and CDR2 sequences are SGDLS and YYNGEE. The CDR3 has 15 amino acids. The germline V and J ends were trimmed by 0 bases and 1 base, with 10 bases remaining between them. Here the CDR3 DNA reads TGTGCCAGCAGCGTAGGTCCCCGGGTTAACTATGGCTACACCTTC. Its translation is CASSVGPRVNYGYTF.

A note on this clone: Other DNA sequences in this specimen translate into the identical CDR3. The J gene is TRBJ2-1, the V gene TRBV11-3, with D possibly matching TRBD2 (5 bases). This CDR3 is built from 15 residues. V was trimmed by 3 bases and J by 0 bases, leaving 9 bases between them. Germline lookup yields CDR1 SGHNT and CDR2 YENEEA. CDR3 residues: CASSLSGSSYNEQFF. CDR3 DNA: TGTGCCAGCAGCTTGAGCGGAAGCTCCTACAATGAGCAGTTCTTC.

V gene TRBV28 combines with J gene TRBJ2-7, with 10 bases fitting TRBD2. The germline V gene has CDR1 MDHEN and CDR2 SYDVKM. The CDR3 is 15 residues long. V was clipped by 6 bases and J by 4 bases; unmatched bases: 9. The CDR3 DNA is TGTGCCAGCAGCTGGGGGGGACTAGCGCGTTACGAGCAGTACTTC. Protein product: CASSWGGLARYEQYF.

The chain has TRBV28 and TRBJ2-7; unclear D gene. This CDR3 is 10 amino acids long. Between the trimmed V and J ends, which lost 5 bases and 7 bases, there was a span of 6 bases. The V gene's germline CDR1 is MDHEN and CDR2 SYDVKM. The CDR3 loop reads CASSALEQYF. The DNA for the CDR3 is TGTGCCAGCAGTGCTCTAGAGCAGTACTTC. Full variable domain (remainder filled in from reference TRBV28 and TRBJ2-7): DVKVTQSSRYLVKRTGEKVFLECVQDMDHENMFWYRQDPGLGLRLIYFSYDVKMKEKGDIPEGYSVSREKKERFSLILESASTNQTSMYLCASSALEQYFGPGTRLTVT.

The chain combines TRBV7-9 with TRBJ1-2, with TRBD1 matching 7 bases. This CDR3 contains 15 residues. V lost 9 bases and J lost 3; bases outside the gene matches: 13. Germline-derived CDR1 and CDR2 are SEHNR and FQNEAQ (reference sequence). CDR3 sequence: CASSAPNRGDYGYTF. CDR3 sequence (DNA): TGTGCCAGTTCGGCCCCAAACAGGGGCGACTATGGCTACACCTTC.

The V call is TRBV6-5, the J call TRBJ1-2; TRBD1 matches at 7 bases. This CDR3 contains 14 residues. Germline CDR1 is MNHEY and CDR2 is SVGAGI. V was pared by 7 bases and J by 7 bases, with 12 bases of the junction left unmatched. The CDR3 loop reads CASIKMGQTGGYTF. The CDR3, as DNA: TGTGCCAGCATTAAAATGGGACAGACGGGTGGCTACACCTTC.